Listed below are T cell receptor beta chains from one sample, sequenced in a study of cytomegalovirus exposure and HLA in healthy donors. The repertoire was sequenced with immunoSEQ multiplex PCR; TCRdb's copy has only in-frame clones and lacks some. Here the sample spans about 170,000 clones, 75% to 85% being singletons. Material for sequencing was PBMCs. The receptor source for this set is a man aged 25-45 years in good health and CMV-seropositive. Each CDR3 is given with its conserved first and last residue. A D gene is named only where the DNA matches it firmly. Clone size is stated in some rows and not others, as once, few, many or a class when expanded.

d_gene,j_gene,abundance,v_gene,CDR3aa,CDR3nt
NA,TRBJ2-3,NA,TRBV7-7,CASSLVIADTQYF,TGTGCCAGCAGCTTAGTAATAGCGGATACGCAGTATTTT
TRBD1,TRBJ2-7,few,TRBV11-3,CASSRSGQGAYEQYF,TGTGCCAGCAGCCGTTCTGGGCAGGGGGCCTACGAGCAGTACTTC
NA,TRBJ2-5,NA,TRBV2,CASREGAQETQYF,TGTGCCAGCAGGGAGGGAGCACAAGAGACCCAGTACTTC
NA,TRBJ2-2,few,TRBV19,CASSMTVNTGELFF,TGTGCCAGTAGTATGACAGTAAACACCGGGGAGCTGTTTTTT
NA,TRBJ2-7,NA,TRBV11-3,CASSLDQGFSYEQYF,TGTGCCAGCAGCTTAGATCAGGGTTTCTCCTACGAGCAGTACTTC
NA,TRBJ2-3,NA,TRBV28,CASIPSLGATDTQYF,TGTGCCAGCATTCCCTCACTAGGAGCCACAGATACGCAGTATTTT
NA,TRBJ1-1,NA,TRBV6-1,CASSEMEGRVNTEAFF,TGTGCCAGCAGTGAAATGGAGGGGAGGGTGAACACTGAAGCTTTCTTT
TRBD1,TRBJ1-1,NA,TRBV2,CASRGGGTGGTEAFF,TGTGCCAGCAGGGGAGGGGGGACAGGTGGGACTGAAGCTTTCTTT
NA,TRBJ1-2,NA,TRBV7-2,CASSLAVGGNYGYTF,TGTGCCAGCAGCTTAGCCGTGGGCGGGAACTATGGCTACACCTTC
NA,TRBJ2-7,once,TRBV5-4,CASSLDGLGKAYF,TGTGCCAGCAGCTTGGACGGACTGGGGAAGGCGTACTTC
TRBD1,TRBJ1-5,NA,TRBV6-1,CASSDRDRGNQPQHF,TGTGCCAGCAGTGATCGGGACAGGGGCAATCAGCCCCAGCATTTT
NA,TRBJ1-2,NA,TRBV5-1,CASSLAGRGNYGYTF,TGCGCCAGCAGCTTGGCGGGGCGCGGGAATTATGGCTACACCTTC
TRBD1,TRBJ2-3,NA,TRBV7-2,CASSLASGGSTDTQYF,TGTGCCAGCAGCTTAGCTTCAGGGGGAAGTACAGATACGCAGTATTTT
NA,TRBJ2-7,NA,TRBV19,CAGSDLNPYEQYF,TGTGCCGGGAGCGATCTCAATCCCTACGAGCAGTACTTC